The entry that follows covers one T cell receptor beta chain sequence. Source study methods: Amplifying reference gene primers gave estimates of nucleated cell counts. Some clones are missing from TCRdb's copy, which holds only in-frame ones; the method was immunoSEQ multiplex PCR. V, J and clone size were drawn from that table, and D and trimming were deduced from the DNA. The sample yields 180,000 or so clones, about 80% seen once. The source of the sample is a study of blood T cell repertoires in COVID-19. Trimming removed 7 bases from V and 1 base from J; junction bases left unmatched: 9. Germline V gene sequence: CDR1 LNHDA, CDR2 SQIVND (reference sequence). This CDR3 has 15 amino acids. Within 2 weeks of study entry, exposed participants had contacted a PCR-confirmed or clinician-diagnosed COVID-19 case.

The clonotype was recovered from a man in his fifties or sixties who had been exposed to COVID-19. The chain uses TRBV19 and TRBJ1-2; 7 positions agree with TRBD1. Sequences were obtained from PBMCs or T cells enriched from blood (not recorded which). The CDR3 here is CASTLLAGGNYGYTF. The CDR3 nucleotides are TGTGCCAGTACCCTCCTTGCAGGGGGTAACTATGGCTACACCTTC.